The sequence of this TCR beta chain was determined in a study of vaccination effects on CD4 cells after COVID-19. Study context: At 16 days and at one week before vaccination, samples were given by two convalescent patients.

Study-wide results and caveats: For convalescents, most of the spike-reactive clones seen post-vaccine were new vaccine-induced clones.

Note on this clone: Its specificity is not known.

Germline CDR1 is GTSNPN and CDR2 is SVGIG (reference sequence). This CDR3 comprises 16 residues. V lost 4 bases and J lost 0, with 18 bases in between. Here immunoSEQ multiplex PCR was the method, and the copy in TCRdb shows in-frame clones only, minus some. The sample consists of nearly 45,000 clones, approximately 81% of them appearing once. ViraFEST expansion of antigen-specific CD4+ T cells with viral peptide pools preceded sequencing. Having been cultured for about 10 days, the cells underwent CD4+ T cell isolation. The infection with SARS-CoV-2 (confirmed by PCR) occurred in this person between March and December 2020. Culturing of some 1.8 million PBMC per well took place with about 9.4 IU/ml IL-2 and about 9.3 ug/ml peptides. Cultures had half their medium replaced with IL-2 medium on days 3 and 7.

The chain recombines TRBV30 with TRBJ1-2; D perhaps matches TRBD1 (6 bases). The receptor's source is a human donor who had a prior SARS-CoV-2 infection. The specimen was CD4+ T cells from PBMCs cultured with a peptide pool, collected before COVID-19 vaccination. This CDR3 is CAWTILRGLSNYGYTF. DNA of the CDR3: TGTGCCTGGACAATCCTCCGGGGGCTCTCTAACTATGGCTACACCTTC.